These 20 T cell receptor beta chains were all obtained from the same sample, sequenced in a study of identical twins (dated by TCRdb to about 2016). Library preparation employed 5' RACE. Sequencing took place on an Illumina HiSeq 2000. TCRdb reran the public reads through fastp at Q25 and MiXCR, keeping productive beta chains. Identical CDR3 protein sequences are pooled into one entry, listed with their most common genes and DNA. The sample contains fewer than 550,000 distinct CDR3 sequences, around 15% of them found a single time. The ten most abundant clones make up approximately 0.98% of the sample. The sample was also reused in another study, on yellow fever vaccine responses in identical twins.

The sample consisted of CD4+ T cells sorted from blood. The receptor source for this set is a woman between 18 and 30 years old in good health.

The chain joins TRBV6-5 to TRBJ1-1; 7 bases are shared with TRBD1. CDR3 length equals 14 residues. The J segment lost 8 bases and the V segment lost 2 bases, leaving 8 bases of the junction unmatched. The germline gives CDR1 MNHEY, CDR2 SVGAGI. CDR3 region: CASSYREGAFEAFF. The DNA of the CDR3 is TGTGCCAGCAGTTACCGGGAGGGGGCCTTCGAAGCTTTCTTT.

This clonotype was seen ten or more times. This chain connects TRBV5-1 to TRBJ2-3, with D unclear. CDR3 length: 13 residues. The V gene's germline CDR1 is SGHRS and CDR2 YFSETQ. V lost 4 bases and J lost 3, with 9 bases in between. CDR3 nucleotide sequence: TGCGCCAGCAGCCTCGGACGAACAGATACGCAGTATTTT. This encodes CASSLGRTDTQYF.

This clonotype has only a few counts. This sequence joins TRBV11-3 and TRBJ2-7, with 7 nucleotides matching TRBD2. V lost 4 bases and J lost 6; bases outside the gene matches: 12. Per germline, CDR1 SGHNT and CDR2 YENEEA. The CDR3 runs to 15 residues. Here the CDR3 DNA reads TGTGCCAGCAGCTCCACCGGGGGGATGGTATCCGAGCAGTACTTC. Its protein product is CASSSTGGMVSEQYF.

Only a few counts were recorded for this clonotype. The V gene is TRBV4-1, the J gene TRBJ2-3; perhaps D is TRBD1 or TRBD2 (5 bases each). V was trimmed by 1 base and J by 2 bases, leaving 28 bases between them. Germline V gene sequence: CDR1 MGHRA, CDR2 YSYEKL. This CDR3 has 21 residues. As DNA, the CDR3 is TGCGCCAGCAGCCAAGGGTGGGACCAATACAGACGGAAAGTCAACACAGATACGCAGTATTTT. It is translated as CASSQGWDQYRRKVNTDTQYF.

The CDR3 DNA sequence: TGTGCCAGCACCCTAAGTGGGGGGGCCAGAGCCTACAATGAGCAGTTCTTC. It specifies CASTLSGGARAYNEQFF. The chain employs TRBV3-1 and TRBJ2-1; the D gene is possibly TRBD2 (7 bases). The CDR3 contains 17 residues. Trimming removed 7 bases from V and 2 bases from J, with 21 bases in between. Per the germline V gene, CDR1 is LGHDT and CDR2 is YNNKEL (reference sequence).

The rearrangement joins TRBV5-1 to TRBJ2-3, with D perhaps being TRBD1 or TRBD2 (6 bases each). The CDR3 has 13 amino acids. Trimming took 5 bases from V and 5 from J, leaving 12 bases between them. The V gene's germline CDR1 is SGHRS and CDR2 YFSETQ. CDR3 sequence (DNA): TGCGCCAGCAGGAGACAGGAGGGAGATACGCAGTATTTT. Its protein product is CASRRQEGDTQYF.

There are a few counts of this clonotype. V is TRBV15 and J is TRBJ2-6; D might be TRBD1 (6 bases). The V and J ends lost 5 bases and 2 bases respectively, with 19 bases between them. Germline-derived CDR1 and CDR2 are LNHNV and YYDKDF (reference sequence). This CDR3 has 18 residues. The CDR3 reads CATSGELDRIAGANVLTF. In DNA form, the CDR3 reads TGTGCCACCAGCGGCGAGCTGGACAGAATTGCTGGGGCCAACGTCCTGACTTTC. The full variable domain, rest sourced from reference TRBV15 and TRBJ2-6, is DAMVIQNPRYQVTQFGKPVTLSCSQTLNHNVMYWYQQKSSQAPKLLFHYYDKDFNNEADTPDNFQSRRPNTSFCFLDIRSPGLGDTAMYLCATSGELDRIAGANVLTFGAGSRLTVL.

This CDR3 reads CASSLGAGHQKLFF. The CDR3 region has the DNA TGTGCCAGCAGCTTAGGAGCGGGACATCAAAAACTGTTTTTT. The rearrangement joins TRBV11-2 to TRBJ1-4; D perhaps matches TRBD1 (6 bases). V dropped 1 base and J dropped 9 bases, with 12 bases sitting between them. This CDR3 is 14 amino acids long. Per the germline V gene, CDR1 is SGHAT and CDR2 is FQNNGV. The variable domain in full, completed from reference TRBV11-2 and TRBJ1-4, reads EAGVAQSPRYKIIEKRQSVAFWCNPISGHATLYWYQQILGQGPKLLIQFQNNGVVDDSQLPKDRFSAERLKGVDSTLKIQPAKLEDSAVYLCASSLGAGHQKLFFGSGTQLSVL.

A few counts support this clonotype. CDR3 bases: TGTGCCAGCAGCGTAGTGAGCGGGGCTAATGAGCAGTTCTTC. This translates into CASSVVSGANEQFF. The V and J genes are TRBV9 and TRBJ2-1, with TRBD2 identical over 7 bases. J gave up 7 bases and V 0 bases, and 4 bases lay outside the gene matches. CDR1 and CDR2 from the germline V gene are SGDLS and YYNGEE. The CDR3 consists of 14 residues.

The chain links TRBV7-8 to TRBJ2-7; a weak D match, TRBD2 (6 bases). The CDR3 is made up of 15 amino acids. Germline-derived CDR1 and CDR2 are SGHVS and FQNEAQ. Trimming pared 5 bases from V and 3 bases from J, leaving 17 bases between. The CDR3: CASSLDYLVFYEQYF. The CDR3 DNA reads TGTGCCAGCAGCCTGGACTATTTGGTGTTCTACGAGCAGTACTTC.

This rearrangement joins TRBV5-6 to TRBJ2-7, with D possibly TRBD2 on 6 matching bases. CDR3 length: 12 amino acids. Trimming pared 4 bases from V and 8 bases from J, leaving 13 bases between. CDR1 is SGHDT and CDR2 is YYEEEE in the germline V gene. In nucleotides, the CDR3 is TGTGCCAGCAGCACCGGGAGTCTTAAGCAGTACTTC. It codes for CASSTGSLKQYF.

CDR3 sequence reads: CASSQDHPGGSYEQYF. DNA of the CDR3: TGCGCCAGCAGCCAAGATCATCCGGGAGGGTCCTACGAGCAGTACTTC. The V call is TRBV4-3, the J call TRBJ2-7, with 8 bases that match TRBD2. The junction had 5 bases not matched to a gene; V was cut back by 0 bases and J by 1 base. Germline-derived CDR1 and CDR2 are LGHNA and YSLEER. CDR3 size: 16 residues.

The sample holds a few counts of this clonotype. This sequence joins TRBV20-1 and TRBJ2-7; the D gene is possibly TRBD1 (7 bases). Between the trimmed V and J ends, which lost 5 bases and 3 bases, there was a span of 14 bases. In germline, CDR1 is DFQATT, CDR2 SNEGSKA (reference sequence). There are 13 residues in the CDR3. CDR3 nucleotide sequence: TGCAGTGCTCTTCACCAGGGGGGCTACGAGCAGTACTTC. Amino acids: CSALHQGGYEQYF.

The genes are TRBV2 and TRBJ2-1; unclear D gene. The CDR3 has 12 residues. V lost 6 bases and J 13 bases, leaving 16 bases between the germline ends. Germline assignment: CDR1 SNHLY and CDR2 FYNNEI. CDR3 nucleotides: TGTGCCAGCAGGGACCAGGTCTTCTCACAGTTCTTC. Translating it yields CASRDQVFSQFF.

In its sample, this clonotype was seen a few times. The CDR3 nucleotides are TGTGCCAGCAGCCACAATCCGGGCTACAATCAGCCCCAGCATTTT. It encodes CASSHNPGYNQPQHF. The chain recombines TRBV12-3 or TRBV12-4 with TRBJ1-5, with unresolved D. V gave up 6 bases and J gave up 3 bases, with 15 bases separating them. The CDR3 contains 15 residues.

This clonotype was seen more than once but under ten times. V is TRBV20-1 and J is TRBJ2-1; D might be TRBD1 (6 bases). This CDR3 has 14 residues. The germline V and J ends were trimmed by 5 bases and 1 base, with 12 bases remaining between them. From germline, CDR1 is DFQATT and CDR2 SNEGSKA (reference sequence). CDR3 region: CSAPERGSYNEQFF. The CDR3 bases are TGCAGTGCTCCCGAGAGGGGGTCCTACAATGAGCAGTTCTTC.

This clonotype occurred a few times. The chain combines TRBV28 with TRBJ2-7; D is perhaps TRBD1 (5 bases). Per the germline V gene, CDR1 is MDHEN and CDR2 is SYDVKM. CDR3 length: 13 amino acids. The ends were cut back, 7 bases at V and 4 bases at J, with 14 bases in the middle. The CDR3 DNA is TGTGCCAGCATCTACGGCCAGGGATACGAGCAGTACTTC. This gives the protein CASIYGQGYEQYF.

V gene TRBV30 combines with J gene TRBJ2-5; D is ambiguous. Deletions cut 0 bases from V and 2 bases from J, with 7 bases between. Germline V gives CDR1 GTSNPN, CDR2 SVGIG (reference sequence). The CDR3 totals 13 residues. The CDR3 DNA sequence: TGTGCCTGGAGTGTAGGGAAACAAGAGACCCAGTACTTC. Translating gives CAWSVGKQETQYF.

This clonotype was counted many times. Here the CDR3 reads CASSNRTIGEQFF. CDR3 in DNA: TGTGCCAGCAGCAATAGAACTATAGGGGAGCAGTTCTTC. The chain is built from TRBV7-3 and TRBJ2-1; no clear D. V lost 5 bases and J 10 bases, leaving 15 bases between the germline ends. Germline V CDR1 and CDR2: SGHTA, FQGTGA. This CDR3 has 13 amino acids.

The V call is TRBV18, the J call TRBJ2-7; 8 bases are shared with TRBD1. The CDR3 loop spans 16 amino acids. The germline gives CDR1 KGHSH, CDR2 LQKENI. Germline trimming cut 4 bases from V and 8 bases from J; bases unmatched to any gene: 16. The CDR3 DNA reads TGTGCCAGCTCACGAAACCACGTCCGGGACAGGTCCCAGCAGTACTTC. This translates into CASSRNHVRDRSQQYF.